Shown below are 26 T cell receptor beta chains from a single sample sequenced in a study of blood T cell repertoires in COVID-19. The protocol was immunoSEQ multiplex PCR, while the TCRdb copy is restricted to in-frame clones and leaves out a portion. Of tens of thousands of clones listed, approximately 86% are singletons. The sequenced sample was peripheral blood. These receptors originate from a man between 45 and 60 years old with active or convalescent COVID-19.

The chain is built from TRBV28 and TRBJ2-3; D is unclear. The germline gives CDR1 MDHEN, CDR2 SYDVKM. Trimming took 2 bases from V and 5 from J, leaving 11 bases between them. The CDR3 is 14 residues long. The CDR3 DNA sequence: TGTGCCAGCAGTTTAGGGCAGGCCGGAGATACGCAGTATTTT. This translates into CASSLGQAGDTQYF. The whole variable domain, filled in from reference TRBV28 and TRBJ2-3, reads DVKVTQSSRYLVKRTGEKVFLECVQDMDHENMFWYRQDPGLGLRLIYFSYDVKMKEKGDIPEGYSVSREKKERFSLILESASTNQTSMYLCASSLGQAGDTQYFGPGTRLTVL.

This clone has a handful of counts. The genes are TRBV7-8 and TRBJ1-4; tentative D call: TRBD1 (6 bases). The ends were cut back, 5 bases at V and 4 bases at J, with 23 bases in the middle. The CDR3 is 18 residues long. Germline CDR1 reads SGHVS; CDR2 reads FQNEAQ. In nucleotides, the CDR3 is TGTGCCAGCAGCCCGTGGACAGTCCTAAGGGGTAATAATGAAAAACTGTTTTTT. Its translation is CASSPWTVLRGNNEKLFF.

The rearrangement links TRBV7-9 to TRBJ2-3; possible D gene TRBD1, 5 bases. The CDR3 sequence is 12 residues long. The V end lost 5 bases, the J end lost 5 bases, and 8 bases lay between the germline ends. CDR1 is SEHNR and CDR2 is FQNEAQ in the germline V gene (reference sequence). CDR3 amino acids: CASSLTGDTQYF. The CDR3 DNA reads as TGTGCCAGCAGCCTTACAGGAGATACGCAGTATTTT. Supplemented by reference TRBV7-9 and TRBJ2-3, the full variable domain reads DTGVSQNPRHKITKRGQNVTFRCDPISEHNRLYWYRQTLGQGPEFLTYFQNEAQLEKSRLLSDRFSAERPKGSFSTLEIQRTEQGDSAMYLCASSLTGDTQYFGPGTRLTVL.

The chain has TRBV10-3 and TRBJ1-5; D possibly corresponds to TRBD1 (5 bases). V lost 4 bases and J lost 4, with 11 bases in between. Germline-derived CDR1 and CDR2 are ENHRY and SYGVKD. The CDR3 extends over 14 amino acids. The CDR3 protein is CAISADGANQPQHF. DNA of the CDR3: TGTGCCATCAGTGCGGATGGGGCAAATCAGCCCCAGCATTTT.

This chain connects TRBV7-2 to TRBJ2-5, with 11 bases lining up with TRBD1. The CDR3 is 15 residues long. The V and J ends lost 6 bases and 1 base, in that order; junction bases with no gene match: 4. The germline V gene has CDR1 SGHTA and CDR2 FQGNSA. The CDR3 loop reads CASSRDRGSQETQYF. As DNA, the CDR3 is TGTGCCAGCAGTCGGGACAGGGGGAGCCAAGAGACCCAGTACTTC.

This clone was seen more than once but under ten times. The CDR3 DNA sequence: TGCGCCAGCAGCTTGAGGACAGCTAATGAAAAACTGTTTTTT. Residues: CASSLRTANEKLFF. The J gene is TRBJ1-4, the V gene TRBV5-1; a weak D match, TRBD1 (6 bases). CDR1 is SGHRS, CDR2 YFSETQ, per germline. The CDR3 is 14 amino acids. V was clipped by 1 base and J by 3 bases, with 7 bases between them. The complete variable domain, with remaining parts taken from reference TRBV5-1 and TRBJ1-4, reads KAGVTQTPRYLIKTRGQQVTLSCSPISGHRSVSWYQQTPGQGLQFLFEYFSETQRNKGNFPGRFSGRQFSNSRSEMNVSTLELGDSALYLCASSLRTANEKLFFGSGTQLSVL.

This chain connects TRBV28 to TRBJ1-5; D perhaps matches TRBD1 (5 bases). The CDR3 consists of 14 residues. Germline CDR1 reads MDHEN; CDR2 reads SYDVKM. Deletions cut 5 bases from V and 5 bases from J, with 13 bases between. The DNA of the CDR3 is TGTGCCAGCAGTCCACCCCAGGGTCATCAGCCCCAGCATTTT. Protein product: CASSPPQGHQPQHF.

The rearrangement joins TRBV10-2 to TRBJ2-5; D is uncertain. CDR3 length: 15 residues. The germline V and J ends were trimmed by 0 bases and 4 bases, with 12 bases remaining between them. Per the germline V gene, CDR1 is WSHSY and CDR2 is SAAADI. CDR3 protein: CASSESLSNTETQYF. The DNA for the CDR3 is TGCGCCAGCAGTGAGTCTCTGTCAAACACAGAGACCCAGTACTTC.

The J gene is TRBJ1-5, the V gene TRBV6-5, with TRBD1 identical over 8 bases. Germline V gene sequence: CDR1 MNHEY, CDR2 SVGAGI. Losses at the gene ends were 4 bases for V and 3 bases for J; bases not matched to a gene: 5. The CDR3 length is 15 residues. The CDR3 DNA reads TGTGCCAGCAGTTTAGCCAGGGGGCCCAATCAGCCCCAGCATTTT. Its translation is CASSLARGPNQPQHF.

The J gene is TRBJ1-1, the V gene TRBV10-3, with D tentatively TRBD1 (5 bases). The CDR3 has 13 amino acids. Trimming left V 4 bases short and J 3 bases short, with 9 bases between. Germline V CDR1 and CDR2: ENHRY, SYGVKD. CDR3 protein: CAISVGGDTEAFF. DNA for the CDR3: TGTGCCATCAGTGTTGGGGGGGACACTGAAGCTTTCTTT.

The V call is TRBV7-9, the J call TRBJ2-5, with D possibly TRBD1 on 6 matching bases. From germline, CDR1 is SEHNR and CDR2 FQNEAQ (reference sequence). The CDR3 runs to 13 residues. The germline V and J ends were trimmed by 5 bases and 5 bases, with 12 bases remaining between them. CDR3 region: CASSQQGGETQYF. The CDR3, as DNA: TGTGCCAGCAGCCAACAGGGTGGGGAGACCCAGTACTTC.

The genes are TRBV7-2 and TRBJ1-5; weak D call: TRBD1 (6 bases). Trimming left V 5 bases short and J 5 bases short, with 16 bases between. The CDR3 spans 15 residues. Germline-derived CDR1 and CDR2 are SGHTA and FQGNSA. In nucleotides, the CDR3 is TGTGCCAGCAGCCCGGGACAAGGTCCGTATCAGCCCCAGCATTTT. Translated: CASSPGQGPYQPQHF.

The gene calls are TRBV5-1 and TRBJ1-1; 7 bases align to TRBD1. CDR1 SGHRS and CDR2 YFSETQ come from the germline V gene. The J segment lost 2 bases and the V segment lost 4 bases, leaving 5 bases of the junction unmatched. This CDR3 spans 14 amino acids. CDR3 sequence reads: CASSTGTANTEAFF. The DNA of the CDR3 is TGCGCCAGCAGCACCGGGACAGCCAACACTGAAGCTTTCTTT. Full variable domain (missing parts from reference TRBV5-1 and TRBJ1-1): KAGVTQTPRYLIKTRGQQVTLSCSPISGHRSVSWYQQTPGQGLQFLFEYFSETQRNKGNFPGRFSGRQFSNSRSEMNVSTLELGDSALYLCASSTGTANTEAFFGQGTRLTVV.

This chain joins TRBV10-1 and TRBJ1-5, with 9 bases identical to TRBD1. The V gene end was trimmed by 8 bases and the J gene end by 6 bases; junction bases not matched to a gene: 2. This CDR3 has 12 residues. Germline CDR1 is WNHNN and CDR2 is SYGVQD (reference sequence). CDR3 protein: CASGTGSQPQHF. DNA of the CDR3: TGCGCCAGCGGGACAGGGTCTCAGCCCCAGCATTTT.

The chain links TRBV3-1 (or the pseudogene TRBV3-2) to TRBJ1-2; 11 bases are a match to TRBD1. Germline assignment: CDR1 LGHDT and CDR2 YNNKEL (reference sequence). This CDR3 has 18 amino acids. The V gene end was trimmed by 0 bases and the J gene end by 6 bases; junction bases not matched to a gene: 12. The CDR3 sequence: CASSQDRDRGKRGNGYTF. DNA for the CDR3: TGTGCCAGCAGCCAAGATAGGGACAGGGGGAAAAGAGGAAATGGCTACACCTTC.

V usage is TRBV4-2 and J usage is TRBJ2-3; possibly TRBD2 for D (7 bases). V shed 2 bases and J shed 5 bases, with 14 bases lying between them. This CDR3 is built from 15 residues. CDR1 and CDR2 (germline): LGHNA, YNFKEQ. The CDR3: CASSQSPGGRDTQYF. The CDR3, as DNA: TGTGCCAGCAGCCAATCCCCGGGGGGCCGAGATACGCAGTATTTT.

The CDR3 bases are TGTGCCAGCAGTTTAACGGGGGGCGCCTATGGCTACACCTTC. Its protein is CASSLTGGAYGYTF. The chain has TRBV27 and TRBJ1-2; D is perhaps TRBD1 (6 bases). The CDR3 has 14 residues. Trimming removed 2 bases from V and 4 bases from J, with 11 bases in between. Germline lookup yields CDR1 MNHEY and CDR2 SMNVEV (reference sequence).

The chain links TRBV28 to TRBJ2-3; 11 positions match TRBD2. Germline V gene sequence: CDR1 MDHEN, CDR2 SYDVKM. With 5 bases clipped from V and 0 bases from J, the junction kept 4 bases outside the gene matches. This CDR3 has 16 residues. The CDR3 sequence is CASSATSGGSTDTQYF. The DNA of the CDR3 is TGTGCCAGCAGTGCTACTAGCGGGGGTAGCACAGATACGCAGTATTTT.

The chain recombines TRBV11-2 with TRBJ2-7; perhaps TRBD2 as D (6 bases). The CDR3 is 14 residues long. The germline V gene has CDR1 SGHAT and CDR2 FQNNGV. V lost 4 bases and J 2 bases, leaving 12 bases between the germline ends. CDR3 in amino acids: CASSSQWGAYEQYF. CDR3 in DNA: TGTGCCAGCAGCTCACAGTGGGGGGCCTACGAGCAGTACTTC.

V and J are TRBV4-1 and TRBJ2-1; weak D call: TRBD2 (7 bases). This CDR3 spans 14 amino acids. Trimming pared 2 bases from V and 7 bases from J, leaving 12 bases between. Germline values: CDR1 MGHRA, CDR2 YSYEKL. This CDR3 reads CASSQLGGGNEQFF. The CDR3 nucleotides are TGCGCCAGCAGCCAACTGGGAGGGGGGAATGAGCAGTTCTTC.

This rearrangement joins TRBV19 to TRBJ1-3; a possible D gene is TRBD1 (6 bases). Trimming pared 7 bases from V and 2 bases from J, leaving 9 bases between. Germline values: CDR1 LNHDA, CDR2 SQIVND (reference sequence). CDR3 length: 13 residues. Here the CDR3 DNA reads TGTGCCAGTAAACAGGGTGCTGGAAACACCATATATTTT. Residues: CASKQGAGNTIYF. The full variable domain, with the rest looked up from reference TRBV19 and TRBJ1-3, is DGGITQSPKYLFRKEGQNVTLSCEQNLNHDAMYWYRQDPGQGLRLIYYSQIVNDFQKGDIAEGYSVSREKKESFPLTVTSAQKNPTAFYLCASKQGAGNTIYFGEGSWLTVV.

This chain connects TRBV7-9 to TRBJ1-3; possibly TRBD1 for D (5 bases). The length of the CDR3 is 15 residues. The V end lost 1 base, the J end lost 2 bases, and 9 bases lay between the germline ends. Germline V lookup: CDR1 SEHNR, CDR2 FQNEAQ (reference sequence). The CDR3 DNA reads TGTGCCAGCAGCTTAGGACAGACGACTGGAAACACCATATATTTT. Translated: CASSLGQTTGNTIYF.

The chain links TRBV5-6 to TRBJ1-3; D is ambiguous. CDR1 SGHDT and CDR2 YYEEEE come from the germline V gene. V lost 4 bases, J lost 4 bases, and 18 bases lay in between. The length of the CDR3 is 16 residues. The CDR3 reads CASSRTSWGDGNTIYF. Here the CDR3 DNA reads TGTGCCAGCAGCCGGACCAGTTGGGGAGACGGAAACACCATATATTTT.

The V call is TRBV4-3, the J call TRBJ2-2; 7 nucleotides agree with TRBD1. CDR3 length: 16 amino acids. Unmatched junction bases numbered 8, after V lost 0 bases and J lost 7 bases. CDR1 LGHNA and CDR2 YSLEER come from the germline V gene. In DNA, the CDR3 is TGCGCCAGCAGCCAAGATCCGGCAGGGGGTGGCGGGGAGCTGTTTTTT. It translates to CASSQDPAGGGGELFF.

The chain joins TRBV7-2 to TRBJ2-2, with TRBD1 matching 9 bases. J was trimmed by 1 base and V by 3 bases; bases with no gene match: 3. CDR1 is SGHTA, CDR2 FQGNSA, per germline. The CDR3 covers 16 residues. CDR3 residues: CASSFGTGRNTGELFF. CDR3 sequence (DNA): TGTGCCAGCAGCTTCGGGACAGGGAGGAACACCGGGGAGCTGTTTTTT.

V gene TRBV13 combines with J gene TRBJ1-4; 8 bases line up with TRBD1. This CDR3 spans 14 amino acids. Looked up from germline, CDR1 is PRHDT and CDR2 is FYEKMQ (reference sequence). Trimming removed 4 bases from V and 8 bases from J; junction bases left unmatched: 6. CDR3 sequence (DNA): TGTGCCAGCAGCTCCAGGGGGCGCGGGGAAAAACTGTTTTTT. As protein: CASSSRGRGEKLFF. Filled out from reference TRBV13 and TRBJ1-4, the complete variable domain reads AAGVIQSPRHLIKEKRETATLKCYPIPRHDTVYWYQQGPGQDPQFLISFYEKMQSDKGSIPDRFSAQQFSDYHSELNMSSLELGDSALYFCASSSRGRGEKLFFGSGTQLSVL.